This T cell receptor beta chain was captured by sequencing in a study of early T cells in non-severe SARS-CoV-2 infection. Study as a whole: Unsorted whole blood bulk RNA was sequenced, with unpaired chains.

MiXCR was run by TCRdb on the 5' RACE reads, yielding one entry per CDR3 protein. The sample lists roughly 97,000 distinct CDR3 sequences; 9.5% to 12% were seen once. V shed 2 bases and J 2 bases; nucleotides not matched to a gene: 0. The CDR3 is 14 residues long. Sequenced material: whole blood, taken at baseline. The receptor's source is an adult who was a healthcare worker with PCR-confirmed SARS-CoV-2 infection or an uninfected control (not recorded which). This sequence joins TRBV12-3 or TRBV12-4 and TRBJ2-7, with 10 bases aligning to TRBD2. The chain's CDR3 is CASSLLAGAYEQYF. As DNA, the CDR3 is TGTGCCAGCAGTTTACTAGCGGGGGCCTACGAGCAGTACTTC.